Sequencing of this TCR beta chain was carried out in a study of spatial heterogeneity in lung cancer. The overall study: Raw reads showed each unique TCR and UMI combination turning up more than ten times on average. Study conclusions and caveats: Ubiquitous expanded tumor TCRs appeared in blood more at resection than follow-up.

Every TCR cDNA molecule bore a unique molecular identifier. Via MiXCR, TCRdb re-called the 5' RACE reads, giving one row per CDR3 protein. The table shows about 17,000 distinct CDR3 sequences, with about a fifth occurring only once. Indicated time point: sample taken at primary tumor resection. Whole RNA obtained from tumor, nontumor lung or frozen PBMC underwent sequencing without sorting. The donors comprised approximately 72 untreated early-stage non-small cell lung cancer patients. This clonotype counts as medium-sized (0.01 to 0.1%). The antigen is not known. V gave up 2 bases and J gave up 13 bases; unmatched junction bases: 14. Per germline, CDR1 SGHAT and CDR2 FQNNGV. The CDR3 sequence is 16 residues long.

The source was PBMCs, collected at surgery. The rearrangement uses TRBV11-2 and TRBJ2-3, with 11 bases identical to TRBD2. The TCR was taken from a female donor with early-stage non-small cell lung cancer. CDR3 protein: CASSLQPGLAAGREYF. CDR3 coding DNA: TGTGCCAGCAGCTTACAACCGGGACTAGCGGCCGGGAGGGAGTATTTT.